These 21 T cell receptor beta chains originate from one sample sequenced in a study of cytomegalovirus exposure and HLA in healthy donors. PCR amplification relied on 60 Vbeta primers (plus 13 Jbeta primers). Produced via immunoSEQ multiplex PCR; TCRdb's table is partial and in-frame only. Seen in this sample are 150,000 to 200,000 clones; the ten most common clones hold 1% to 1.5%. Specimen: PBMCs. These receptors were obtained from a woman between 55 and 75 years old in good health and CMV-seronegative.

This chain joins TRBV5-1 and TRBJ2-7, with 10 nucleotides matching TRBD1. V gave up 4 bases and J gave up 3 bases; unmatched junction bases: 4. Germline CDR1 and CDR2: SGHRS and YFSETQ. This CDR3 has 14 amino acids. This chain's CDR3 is CASSGTGANYEQYF. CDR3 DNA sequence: TGCGCCAGCAGCGGGACAGGGGCCAACTACGAGCAGTACTTC. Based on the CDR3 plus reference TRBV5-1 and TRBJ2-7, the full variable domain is KAGVTQTPRYLIKTRGQQVTLSCSPISGHRSVSWYQQTPGQGLQFLFEYFSETQRNKGNFPGRFSGRQFSNSRSEMNVSTLELGDSALYLCASSGTGANYEQYFGPGTRLTVT.

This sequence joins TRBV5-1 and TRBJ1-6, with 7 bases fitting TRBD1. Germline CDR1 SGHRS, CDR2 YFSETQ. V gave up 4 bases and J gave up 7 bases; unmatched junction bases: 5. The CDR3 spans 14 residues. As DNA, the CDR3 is TGCGCCAGCAGCACTGGGACAGTGAATTCACCCCTCCACTTT. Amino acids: CASSTGTVNSPLHF.

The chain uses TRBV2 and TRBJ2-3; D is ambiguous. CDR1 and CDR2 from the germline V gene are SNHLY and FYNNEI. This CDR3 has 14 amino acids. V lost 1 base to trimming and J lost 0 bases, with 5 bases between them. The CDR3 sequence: CASSEVASTDTQYF. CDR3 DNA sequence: TGTGCCAGCAGTGAAGTGGCTAGCACAGATACGCAGTATTTT.

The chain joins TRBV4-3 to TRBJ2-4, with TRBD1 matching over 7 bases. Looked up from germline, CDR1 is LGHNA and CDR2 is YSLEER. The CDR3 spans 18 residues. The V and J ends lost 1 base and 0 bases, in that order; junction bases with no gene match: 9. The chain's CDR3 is CASSQVIGGSIAKNIQYF. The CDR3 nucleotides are TGCGCCAGCAGCCAAGTAATAGGGGGCTCTATAGCCAAAAACATTCAGTACTTC.

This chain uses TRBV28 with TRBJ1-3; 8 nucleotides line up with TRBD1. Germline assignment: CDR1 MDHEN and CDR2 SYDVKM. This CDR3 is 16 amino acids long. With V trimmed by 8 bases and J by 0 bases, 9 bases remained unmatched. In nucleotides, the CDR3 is TGTGCCAGCGGGCAGGGGGCCACCGACTCTGGAAACACCATATATTTT. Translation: CASGQGATDSGNTIYF.

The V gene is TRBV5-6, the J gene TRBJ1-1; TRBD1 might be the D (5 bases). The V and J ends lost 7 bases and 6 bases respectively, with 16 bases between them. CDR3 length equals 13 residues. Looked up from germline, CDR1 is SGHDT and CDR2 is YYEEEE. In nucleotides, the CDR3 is TGTGCCAGCTTTTTTGGGGGGATGGCTGAAGCTTTCTTT. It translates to CASFFGGMAEAFF.

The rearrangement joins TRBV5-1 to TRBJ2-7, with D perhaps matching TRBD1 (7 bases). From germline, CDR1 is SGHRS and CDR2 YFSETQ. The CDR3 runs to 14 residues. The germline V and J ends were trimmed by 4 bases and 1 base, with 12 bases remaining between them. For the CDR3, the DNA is TGCGCCAGCAGCCGCGGGACAGTTTCCTACGAGCAGTACTTC. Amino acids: CASSRGTVSYEQYF. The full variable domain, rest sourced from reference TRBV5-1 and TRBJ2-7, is KAGVTQTPRYLIKTRGQQVTLSCSPISGHRSVSWYQQTPGQGLQFLFEYFSETQRNKGNFPGRFSGRQFSNSRSEMNVSTLELGDSALYLCASSRGTVSYEQYFGPGTRLTVT.

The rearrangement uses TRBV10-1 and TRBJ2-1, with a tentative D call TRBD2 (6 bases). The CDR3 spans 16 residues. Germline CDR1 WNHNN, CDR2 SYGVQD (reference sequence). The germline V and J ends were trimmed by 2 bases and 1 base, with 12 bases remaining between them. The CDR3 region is CASSEVAVFSYNEQFF. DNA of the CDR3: TGCGCCAGCAGTGAGGTAGCGGTTTTTTCCTACAATGAGCAGTTCTTC.

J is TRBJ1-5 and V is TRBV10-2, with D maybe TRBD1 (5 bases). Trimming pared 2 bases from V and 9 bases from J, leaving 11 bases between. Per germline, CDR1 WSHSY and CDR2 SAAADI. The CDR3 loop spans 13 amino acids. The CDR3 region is CASSETSGGPQHF. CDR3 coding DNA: TGCGCCAGCAGTGAGACCTCCGGGGGGCCCCAGCATTTT.

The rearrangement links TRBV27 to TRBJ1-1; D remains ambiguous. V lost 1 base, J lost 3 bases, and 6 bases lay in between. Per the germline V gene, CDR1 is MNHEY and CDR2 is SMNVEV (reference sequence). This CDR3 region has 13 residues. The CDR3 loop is CASSLLEHTEAFF. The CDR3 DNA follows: TGTGCCAGCAGTTTATTGGAGCACACTGAAGCTTTCTTT.

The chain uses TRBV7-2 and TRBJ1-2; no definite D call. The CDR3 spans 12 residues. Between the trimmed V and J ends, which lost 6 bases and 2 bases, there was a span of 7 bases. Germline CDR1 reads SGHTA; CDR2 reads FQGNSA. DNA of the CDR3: TGTGCCAGCAGTTTCCAAAACTATGGCTACACCTTC. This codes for CASSFQNYGYTF. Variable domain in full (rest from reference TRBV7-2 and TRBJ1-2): GAGVSQSPSNKVTEKGKDVELRCDPISGHTALYWYRQSLGQGLEFLIYFQGNSAPDKSGLPSDRFSAERTGGSVSTLTIQRTQQEDSAVYLCASSFQNYGYTFGSGTRLTVV.

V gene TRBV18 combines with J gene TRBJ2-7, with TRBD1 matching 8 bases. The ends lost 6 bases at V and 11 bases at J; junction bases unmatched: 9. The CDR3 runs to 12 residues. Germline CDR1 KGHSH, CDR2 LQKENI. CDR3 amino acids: CASSGQVGIEYF. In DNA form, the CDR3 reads TGTGCCAGCTCGGGACAGGTTGGAATTGAGTACTTC.

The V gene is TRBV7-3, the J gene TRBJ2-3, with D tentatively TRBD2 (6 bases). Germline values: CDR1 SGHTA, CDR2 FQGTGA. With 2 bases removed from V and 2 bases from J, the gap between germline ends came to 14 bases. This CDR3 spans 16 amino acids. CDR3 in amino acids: CASSLQTGLLTDTQYF. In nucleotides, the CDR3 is TGTGCCAGCAGCTTACAGACGGGACTTCTCACAGATACGCAGTATTTT.

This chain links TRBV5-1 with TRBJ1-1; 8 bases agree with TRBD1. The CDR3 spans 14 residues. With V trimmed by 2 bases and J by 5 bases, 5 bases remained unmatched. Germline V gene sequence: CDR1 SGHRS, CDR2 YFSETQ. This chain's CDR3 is CASSFRGLGTEAFF. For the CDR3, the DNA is TGCGCCAGCAGCTTCAGGGGGCTCGGAACTGAAGCTTTCTTT.

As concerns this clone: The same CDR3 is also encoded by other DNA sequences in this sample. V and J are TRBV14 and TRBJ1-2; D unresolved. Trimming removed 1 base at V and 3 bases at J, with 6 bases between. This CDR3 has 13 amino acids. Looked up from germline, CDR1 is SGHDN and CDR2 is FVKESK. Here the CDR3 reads CASSQGQYYGYTF. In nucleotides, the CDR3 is TGTGCCAGCAGCCAAGGGCAGTACTATGGCTACACCTTC.

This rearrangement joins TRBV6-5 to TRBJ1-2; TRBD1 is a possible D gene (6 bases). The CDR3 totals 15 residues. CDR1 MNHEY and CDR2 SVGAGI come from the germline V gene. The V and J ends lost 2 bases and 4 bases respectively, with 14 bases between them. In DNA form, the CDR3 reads TGTGCCAGCAGTTACGAGCTCAGGGGTCCCTATGGCTACACCTTC. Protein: CASSYELRGPYGYTF.

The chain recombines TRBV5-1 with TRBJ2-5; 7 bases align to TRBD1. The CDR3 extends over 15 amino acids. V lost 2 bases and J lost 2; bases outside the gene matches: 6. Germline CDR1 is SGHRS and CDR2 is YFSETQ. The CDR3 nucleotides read TGCGCCAGCAGCTTTTTCGGGACAGTACAAGAGACCCAGTACTTC. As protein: CASSFFGTVQETQYF. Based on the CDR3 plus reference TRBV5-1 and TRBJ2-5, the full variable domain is KAGVTQTPRYLIKTRGQQVTLSCSPISGHRSVSWYQQTPGQGLQFLFEYFSETQRNKGNFPGRFSGRQFSNSRSEMNVSTLELGDSALYLCASSFFGTVQETQYFGPGTRLLVL.

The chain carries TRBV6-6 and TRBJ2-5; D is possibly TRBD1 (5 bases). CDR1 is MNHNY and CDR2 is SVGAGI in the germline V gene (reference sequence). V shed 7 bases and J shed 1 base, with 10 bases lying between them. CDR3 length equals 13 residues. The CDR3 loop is CASNPQGQETQYF. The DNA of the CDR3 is TGTGCCAGCAATCCCCAGGGCCAAGAGACCCAGTACTTC.

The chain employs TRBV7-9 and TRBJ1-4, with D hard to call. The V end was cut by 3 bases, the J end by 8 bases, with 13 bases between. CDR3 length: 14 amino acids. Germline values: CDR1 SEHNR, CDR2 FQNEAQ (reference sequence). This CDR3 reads CASSLGEEGEKLFF. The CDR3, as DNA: TGTGCCAGCAGCTTGGGCGAGGAGGGAGAAAAACTGTTTTTT.

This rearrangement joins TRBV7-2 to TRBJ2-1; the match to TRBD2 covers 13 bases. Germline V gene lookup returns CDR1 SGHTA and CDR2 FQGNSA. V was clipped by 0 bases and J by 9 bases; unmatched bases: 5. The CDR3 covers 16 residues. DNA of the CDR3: TGTGCCAGCAGCTTAGCGTGGGGACTAGCGGGATCTGAGCAGTTCTTC. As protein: CASSLAWGLAGSEQFF.

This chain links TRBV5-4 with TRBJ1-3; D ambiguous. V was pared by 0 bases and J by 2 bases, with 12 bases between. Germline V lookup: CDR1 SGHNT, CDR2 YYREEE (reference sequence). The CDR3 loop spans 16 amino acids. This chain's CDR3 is CASSLGGGETGNTIYF. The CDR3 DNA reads TGTGCCAGCAGCTTGGGGGGAGGCGAGACTGGAAACACCATATATTTT.